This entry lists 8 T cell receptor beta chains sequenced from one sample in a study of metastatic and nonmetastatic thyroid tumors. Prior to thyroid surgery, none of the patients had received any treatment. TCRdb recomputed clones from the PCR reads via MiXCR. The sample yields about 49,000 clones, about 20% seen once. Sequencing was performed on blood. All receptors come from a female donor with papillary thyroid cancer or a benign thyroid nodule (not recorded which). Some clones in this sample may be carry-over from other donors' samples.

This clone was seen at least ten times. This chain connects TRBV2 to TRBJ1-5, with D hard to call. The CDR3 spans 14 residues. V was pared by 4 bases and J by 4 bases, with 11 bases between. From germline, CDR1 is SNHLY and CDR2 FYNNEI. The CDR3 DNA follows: TGTGCCAGCAGTGGCGGCATGGGTAATCAGCCCCAGCATTTT. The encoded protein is CASSGGMGNQPQHF.

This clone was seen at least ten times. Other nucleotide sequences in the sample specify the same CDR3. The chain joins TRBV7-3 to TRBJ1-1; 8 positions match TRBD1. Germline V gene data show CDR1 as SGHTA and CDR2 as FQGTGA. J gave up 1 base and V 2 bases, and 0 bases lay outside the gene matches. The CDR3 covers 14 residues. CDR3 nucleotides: TGTGCCAGCAGCTTAGGACAGGGGAACACTGAAGCTTTCTTT. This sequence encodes CASSLGQGNTEAFF. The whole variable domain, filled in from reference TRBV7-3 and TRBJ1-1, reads GAGVSQTPSNKVTEKGKYVELRCDPISGHTALYWYRQSLGQGPEFLIYFQGTGAADDSGLPNDRFFAVRPEGSVSTLKIQRTERGDSAVYLCASSLGQGNTEAFFGQGTRLTVV.

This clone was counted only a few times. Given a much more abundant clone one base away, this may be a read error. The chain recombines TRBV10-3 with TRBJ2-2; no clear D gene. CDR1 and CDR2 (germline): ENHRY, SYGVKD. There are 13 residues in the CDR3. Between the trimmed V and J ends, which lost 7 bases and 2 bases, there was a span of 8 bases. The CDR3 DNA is TGTGCCATCAAAGTGGTAAACACCGGGGAGCTGTTTTTT. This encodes CAIKVVNTGELFF.

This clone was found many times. CDR3 sequence (DNA): TGTGCCAGCAGGATCCTAGCGGGAGGATGGAATGAGCAGTTCTTC. Its translation is CASRILAGGWNEQFF. V usage is TRBV6-2 or TRBV6-3 and J usage is TRBJ2-1, with TRBD2 matching 11 bases. Germline CDR1 reads MNHEY; CDR2 reads SVGEGT. With V trimmed by 6 bases and J by 7 bases, 8 bases remained unmatched. The CDR3 is made up of 15 amino acids.

The CDR3 DNA is TGTGCCAGCAGCCAACCGTACAGGGTCTACGAGCAGTACTTC. Its translation: CASSQPYRVYEQYF. The chain carries TRBV14 and TRBJ2-7, with D maybe TRBD1 (6 bases). The CDR3 is 14 amino acids. Germline V lookup: CDR1 SGHDN, CDR2 FVKESK. V shed 2 bases and J shed 3 bases, with 11 bases lying between them.

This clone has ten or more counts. The CDR3 sequence: CASSRLAGTSTDTQYF. The CDR3 DNA follows: TGTGCCAGTAGTAGACTAGCGGGTACTAGCACAGATACGCAGTATTTT. The chain has TRBV19 and TRBJ2-3; 10 nucleotides match TRBD2. The V gene's germline CDR1 is LNHDA and CDR2 SQIVND (reference sequence). The CDR3 is 16 amino acids. V lost 4 bases to trimming and J lost 0 bases; unmatched junction nucleotides: 4. Full variable domain (missing parts from reference TRBV19 and TRBJ2-3): DGGITQSPKYLFRKEGQNVTLSCEQNLNHDAMYWYRQDPGQGLRLIYYSQIVNDFQKGDIAEGYSVSREKKESFPLTVTSAQKNPTAFYLCASSRLAGTSTDTQYFGPGTRLTVL.

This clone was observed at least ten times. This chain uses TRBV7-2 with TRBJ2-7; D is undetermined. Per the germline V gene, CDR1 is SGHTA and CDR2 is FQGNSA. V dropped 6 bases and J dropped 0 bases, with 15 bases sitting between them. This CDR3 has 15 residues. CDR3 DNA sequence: TGTGCCAGCAGTTCTCAAAAGGGTAACTCCTACGAGCAGTACTTC. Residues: CASSSQKGNSYEQYF.

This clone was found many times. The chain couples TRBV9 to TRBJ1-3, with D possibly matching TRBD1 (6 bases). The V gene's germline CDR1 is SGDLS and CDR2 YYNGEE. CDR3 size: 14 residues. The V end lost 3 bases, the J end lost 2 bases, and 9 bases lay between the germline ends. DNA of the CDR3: TGTGCCAGCAGCGCCCGGACAGCTGGAAACACCATATATTTT. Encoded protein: CASSARTAGNTIYF.